This section outlines one T cell receptor beta chain sequence together with its context. The sample comes from a study of blood T cell repertoires in COVID-19. The germline CDR1 and CDR2 sequences are MNHEY and SVGAGI. The CDR3 has 13 residues. Between the trimmed V and J ends, which lost 0 bases and 5 bases, there was a span of 8 bases. Authors' analysis steps: Using reference gene primer amplification, nucleated cell counts were estimated. Method: immunoSEQ multiplex PCR; TCRdb's copy keeps in-frame clones and lacks some. That table furnishes V, J and clone size, whereas the DNA furnished D and trimming. Altogether some 290,000 clones are present, roughly 90% being singletons, with the ten largest covering over 9%.

The rearrangement links TRBV6-5 to TRBJ2-7, with D unclear. The specimen sequenced was PBMCs or T cells enriched from blood (not recorded which). The sequence derives from a woman aged 30 to 39 who had recovered from COVID-19. The CDR3 loop is CASSYSGRNEQYF. In DNA form, the CDR3 reads TGTGCCAGCAGTTACTCGGGCAGGAACGAGCAGTACTTC.